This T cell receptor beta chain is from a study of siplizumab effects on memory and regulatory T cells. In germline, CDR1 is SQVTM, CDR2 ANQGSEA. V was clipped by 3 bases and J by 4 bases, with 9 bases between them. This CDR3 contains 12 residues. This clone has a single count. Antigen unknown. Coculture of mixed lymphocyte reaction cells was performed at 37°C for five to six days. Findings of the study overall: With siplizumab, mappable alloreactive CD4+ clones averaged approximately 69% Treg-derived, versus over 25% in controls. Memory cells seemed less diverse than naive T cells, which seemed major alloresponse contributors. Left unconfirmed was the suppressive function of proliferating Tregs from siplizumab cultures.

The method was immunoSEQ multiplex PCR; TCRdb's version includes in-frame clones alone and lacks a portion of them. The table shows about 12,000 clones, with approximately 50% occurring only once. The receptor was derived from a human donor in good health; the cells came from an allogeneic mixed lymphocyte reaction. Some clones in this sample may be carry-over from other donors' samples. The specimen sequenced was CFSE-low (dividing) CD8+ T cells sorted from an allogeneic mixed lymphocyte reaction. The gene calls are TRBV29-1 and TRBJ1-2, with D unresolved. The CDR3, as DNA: TGCAGCGTTGATCCGGTCGTCTATGGCTACACCTTC. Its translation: CSVDPVVYGYTF.